A selection of T cell receptor beta chains follows, all from one sample in a study of cytomegalovirus exposure and HLA in healthy donors. Assay: immunoSEQ multiplex PCR; the TCRdb copy retains only in-frame clones and omits some. Here the sample spans roughly 170,000 clones, roughly four fifths being singletons. Sequenced: PBMCs. These receptors came from a female donor in good health and CMV-seronegative. Both conserved end residues are part of each CDR3. The order of the fields is CDR3 DNA, CDR3 protein, D gene, J gene, V gene, clone size. A D gene is named only where the DNA matches it firmly. Not all rows give a size; the values are once, few, many and, for expanded clones, a class.

CDR3nt: TGTGCCAGCAGCGTATCAGCCGCCGAAGTGGGCGACGAGCAGTACTTC
CDR3aa: CASSVSAAEVGDEQYF
d_gene: -
j_gene: TRBJ2-7
v_gene: TRBV9
abundance: -

CDR3nt: TGTGCCAGCAGCCGAGTGGGACAGGGGAACACTGAAGCTTTCTTT
CDR3aa: CASSRVGQGNTEAFF
d_gene: TRBD1
j_gene: TRBJ1-1
v_gene: TRBV4-2
abundance: many

CDR3nt: TGTGCCAGCAGCCCAGGTACCGGAAACACCATATATTTT
CDR3aa: CASSPGTGNTIYF
d_gene: -
j_gene: TRBJ1-3
v_gene: TRBV7-2
abundance: -

CDR3nt: TGCGCCAGCAGCCAAGATATAAGACAGGGAAACTATGGCTACACCTTC
CDR3aa: CASSQDIRQGNYGYTF
d_gene: TRBD1
j_gene: TRBJ1-2
v_gene: TRBV4-3
abundance: -

CDR3nt: TGTGCCAGCAGCTTAGCCGGGGATACGCAGTATTTT
CDR3aa: CASSLAGDTQYF
d_gene: -
j_gene: TRBJ2-3
v_gene: TRBV13
abundance: -

CDR3nt: TGTGCCAGCAGCCAAGATCGGGACAGGGCTGGCTACACCTTC
CDR3aa: CASSQDRDRAGYTF
d_gene: TRBD1
j_gene: TRBJ1-2
v_gene: TRBV4-2
abundance: -

CDR3nt: TGTGCCATCAGTCAGACAGGTCCCCGCTTCGCCTTC
CDR3aa: CAISQTGPRFAF
d_gene: -
j_gene: TRBJ1-2
v_gene: TRBV10-3
abundance: few

CDR3nt: TGTGCCAGCAGCCCTCGACTAGCGGGGGACTCCTACGAGCAGTACTTC
CDR3aa: CASSPRLAGDSYEQYF
d_gene: TRBD2
j_gene: TRBJ2-7
v_gene: TRBV9
abundance: -

CDR3nt: TGTGCCAGCAGCCCGGGGGACAGGGCCCTGAAAGGGGAGCAGTTCTTC
CDR3aa: CASSPGDRALKGEQFF
d_gene: TRBD1
j_gene: TRBJ2-1
v_gene: TRBV11-2
abundance: -

CDR3nt: TGTGCCAGCAGCTTAACTCTCGGCGGAGAGACCCAGTACTTC
CDR3aa: CASSLTLGGETQYF
d_gene: -
j_gene: TRBJ2-5
v_gene: TRBV7-2
abundance: -

CDR3nt: TGCAGCGTTGAATCAGGGGACATAGGTGCGGAGCAGTACTTC
CDR3aa: CSVESGDIGAEQYF
d_gene: -
j_gene: TRBJ2-7
v_gene: TRBV29-1
abundance: once

CDR3nt: TGCGCCAGCAGTGAGGGAGGGAGGTACATTCAGTACTTC
CDR3aa: CASSEGGRYIQYF
d_gene: -
j_gene: TRBJ2-4
v_gene: TRBV10-1
abundance: -

CDR3nt: TGTGCCAGCCAGGACGGGGGACAGGTGAACGAGCAGTACTTC
CDR3aa: CASQDGGQVNEQYF
d_gene: TRBD1
j_gene: TRBJ2-7
v_gene: TRBV2
abundance: few

CDR3nt: TGTGCCAGCAGTGAAAGGTGGGGGCGTTACGAGCAGTACTTC
CDR3aa: CASSERWGRYEQYF
d_gene: -
j_gene: TRBJ2-7
v_gene: TRBV25-1
abundance: -

CDR3nt: TGTGCCAGCAGAGTGGACAGGGAATGGGAGACCCAGTACTTC
CDR3aa: CASRVDREWETQYF
d_gene: TRBD1
j_gene: TRBJ2-5
v_gene: TRBV6-4
abundance: once

CDR3nt: TGTGCCACCAGCAGAGATGGGGCCCCAGAACAGTACTTC
CDR3aa: CATSRDGAPEQYF
d_gene: -
j_gene: TRBJ2-7
v_gene: TRBV15
abundance: -

CDR3nt: TGTGCCAGCAGGCGTCAGGGGGGGGCCAACGTCCTGACTTTC
CDR3aa: CASRRQGGANVLTF
d_gene: -
j_gene: TRBJ2-6
v_gene: TRBV28
abundance: -

CDR3nt: TGCAGCGTTGTGGCGGGGACGTTAGCCTACGAGCAGTACTTC
CDR3aa: CSVVAGTLAYEQYF
d_gene: -
j_gene: TRBJ2-7
v_gene: TRBV29-1
abundance: -

CDR3nt: TGTGCCAGCAGCCAAGTTTGGGCGCGGGGATTGGGGCCAGATACGCAGTATTTT
CDR3aa: CASSQVWARGLGPDTQYF
d_gene: -
j_gene: TRBJ2-3
v_gene: TRBV4-2
abundance: -

CDR3nt: TGTGCCAGCAGCACGGACAGGGGGACTGGAGAGACCCAGTACTTC
CDR3aa: CASSTDRGTGETQYF
d_gene: TRBD1
j_gene: TRBJ2-5
v_gene: TRBV2
abundance: -

CDR3nt: TGTGCCAGCAGTACTTACCGCGGGACAGGGCTGACTTCACCCCTCCACTTT
CDR3aa: CASSTYRGTGLTSPLHF
d_gene: TRBD1
j_gene: TRBJ1-6
v_gene: TRBV27
abundance: -

CDR3nt: TGTGCCAGCAGTTTTGCGGGAACTCGTGGCTACACCTTC
CDR3aa: CASSFAGTRGYTF
d_gene: -
j_gene: TRBJ1-2
v_gene: TRBV27
abundance: -

CDR3nt: TGTGCCAGTAGTAATGACAGGGGAAACTATGGCTACACCTTC
CDR3aa: CASSNDRGNYGYTF
d_gene: TRBD1
j_gene: TRBJ1-2
v_gene: TRBV19
abundance: -

CDR3nt: TGTGCCAGCAGACGAGACAGTTACTCCTACAATGAGCAGTTCTTC
CDR3aa: CASRRDSYSYNEQFF
d_gene: -
j_gene: TRBJ2-1
v_gene: TRBV9
abundance: few

CDR3nt: TGTGCCAGCAGCTTAGACATCGGCAGGGAAGAGACCCAGTACTTC
CDR3aa: CASSLDIGREETQYF
d_gene: -
j_gene: TRBJ2-5
v_gene: TRBV11-2
abundance: -

CDR3nt: TGTGCCTGGAGTCCCGACAGGGGGTTTCGTTGGAATCAGCCCCAGCATTTT
CDR3aa: CAWSPDRGFRWNQPQHF
d_gene: TRBD1
j_gene: TRBJ1-5
v_gene: TRBV30
abundance: -

CDR3nt: TGTGCCAGCAGCGTTGAAGGGGATACCTACGAGCAGTACTTC
CDR3aa: CASSVEGDTYEQYF
d_gene: -
j_gene: TRBJ2-7
v_gene: TRBV7-6
abundance: -

CDR3nt: TGTGCCAGCAGACTCCAACCGTCGAATACGCAGTATTTT
CDR3aa: CASRLQPSNTQYF
d_gene: -
j_gene: TRBJ2-3
v_gene: TRBV2
abundance: -

CDR3nt: TGTGCCAGCAGGGGGGGAGCGTACGAGGGGACCCAGTACTTC
CDR3aa: CASRGGAYEGTQYF
d_gene: -
j_gene: TRBJ2-5
v_gene: TRBV5-4
abundance: -

CDR3nt: TGCGCCAGCAGCTTGGCCGGGACAGCCGATGAAAAACTGTTTTTT
CDR3aa: CASSLAGTADEKLFF
d_gene: TRBD1
j_gene: TRBJ1-4
v_gene: TRBV5-1
abundance: -

CDR3nt: TGTGCCAGCAGCTTAGTGCGGGGGGGAGATACGCAGTATTTT
CDR3aa: CASSLVRGGDTQYF
d_gene: TRBD2
j_gene: TRBJ2-3
v_gene: TRBV7-2
abundance: -

CDR3nt: TGTGCCAGTAAACGGACCGGGACAGGGGACACAGATACGCAGTATTTT
CDR3aa: CASKRTGTGDTDTQYF
d_gene: TRBD1
j_gene: TRBJ2-3
v_gene: TRBV19
abundance: -

CDR3nt: TGCGCCAGCAGCGTGACAGGGGAAAATTCACCCCTCCACTTT
CDR3aa: CASSVTGENSPLHF
d_gene: TRBD1
j_gene: TRBJ1-6
v_gene: TRBV5-1
abundance: once

CDR3nt: TGTGCCAGCAGCCTACTGGGGACTAGCCTCGAAAGCTCCTACGAGCAGTACTTC
CDR3aa: CASSLLGTSLESSYEQYF
d_gene: TRBD2
j_gene: TRBJ2-7
v_gene: TRBV28
abundance: few

CDR3nt: TGTGCTAGCAGCTTAGGAGGCGGGGGGATCTACAATGAGCAGTTCTTC
CDR3aa: CASSLGGGGIYNEQFF
d_gene: TRBD2
j_gene: TRBJ2-1
v_gene: TRBV7-7
abundance: -

CDR3nt: TGTGCCAGCAGTTCGTCGGGGAACTCCTACAATGAGCAGTTCTTC
CDR3aa: CASSSSGNSYNEQFF
d_gene: -
j_gene: TRBJ2-1
v_gene: TRBV27
abundance: -

CDR3nt: TGTGCCAGCAGTTACATCGCGGGACCCTCCTACAATGAGCAGTTCTTC
CDR3aa: CASSYIAGPSYNEQFF
d_gene: -
j_gene: TRBJ2-1
v_gene: TRBV6-6
abundance: -

CDR3nt: TGTGCCAGCAGCTTAGGGCTGGGCACAGATACGCAGTATTTT
CDR3aa: CASSLGLGTDTQYF
d_gene: -
j_gene: TRBJ2-3
v_gene: TRBV7-9
abundance: few

CDR3nt: TGTGCCAGCAGCCAAGCGACTGGATCCGGCGGGGAGCTGTTTTTT
CDR3aa: CASSQATGSGGELFF
d_gene: -
j_gene: TRBJ2-2
v_gene: TRBV4-2
abundance: once

CDR3nt: TGTGCCAGCAGTTTCAGGATTAATTCACCCCTCCACTTT
CDR3aa: CASSFRINSPLHF
d_gene: -
j_gene: TRBJ1-6
v_gene: TRBV6-5
abundance: few

CDR3nt: TGCGCCAGCAGCTTGAACGGGTTTGAGGGTCTAGCGGGTATAGGAGATACGCAGTATTTT
CDR3aa: CASSLNGFEGLAGIGDTQYF
d_gene: TRBD2
j_gene: TRBJ2-3
v_gene: TRBV5-1
abundance: -

CDR3nt: TGCGCCAGCAGCGCTTCCGGGACAGGGGGCTTTACCTCCTACGAGCAGTACTTC
CDR3aa: CASSASGTGGFTSYEQYF
d_gene: TRBD1
j_gene: TRBJ2-7
v_gene: TRBV4-1
abundance: -

CDR3nt: TGTGCCAGCAGTGGGACAGGGACTAGCGGGGGACGGGAGCAGTACTTC
CDR3aa: CASSGTGTSGGREQYF
d_gene: TRBD2
j_gene: TRBJ2-7
v_gene: TRBV2
abundance: few

CDR3nt: TGTGCCAGTTTTCGAGGGGGTAAAAACTATGGCTACACCTTC
CDR3aa: CASFRGGKNYGYTF
d_gene: -
j_gene: TRBJ1-2
v_gene: TRBV2
abundance: -

CDR3nt: TGTGCCAGCAGGATTACCTTATCGGACAGCTGTATTAGCAATCAGCCCCAGCATTTT
CDR3aa: CASRITLSDSCISNQPQHF
d_gene: -
j_gene: TRBJ1-5
v_gene: TRBV9
abundance: -